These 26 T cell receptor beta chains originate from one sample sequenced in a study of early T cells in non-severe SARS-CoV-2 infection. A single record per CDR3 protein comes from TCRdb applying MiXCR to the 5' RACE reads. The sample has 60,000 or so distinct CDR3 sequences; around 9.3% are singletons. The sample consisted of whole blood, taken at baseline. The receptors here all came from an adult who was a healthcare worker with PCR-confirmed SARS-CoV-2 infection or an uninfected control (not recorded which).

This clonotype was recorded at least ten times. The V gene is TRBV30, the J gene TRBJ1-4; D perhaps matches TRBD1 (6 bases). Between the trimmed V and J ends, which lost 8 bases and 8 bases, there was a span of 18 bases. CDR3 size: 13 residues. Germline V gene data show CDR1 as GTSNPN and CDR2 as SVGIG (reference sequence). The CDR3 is CAGKTGLGEKLFF. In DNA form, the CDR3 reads TGTGCCGGCAAAACAGGGTTGGGCGAAAAACTGTTTTTT.

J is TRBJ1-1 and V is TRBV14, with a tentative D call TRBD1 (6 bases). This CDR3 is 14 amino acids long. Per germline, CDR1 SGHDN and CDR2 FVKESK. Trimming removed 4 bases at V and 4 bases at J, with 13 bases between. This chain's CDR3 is CASSLGGGGTEAFF. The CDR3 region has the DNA TGTGCCAGCAGCCTAGGGGGAGGGGGCACTGAAGCTTTCTTT.

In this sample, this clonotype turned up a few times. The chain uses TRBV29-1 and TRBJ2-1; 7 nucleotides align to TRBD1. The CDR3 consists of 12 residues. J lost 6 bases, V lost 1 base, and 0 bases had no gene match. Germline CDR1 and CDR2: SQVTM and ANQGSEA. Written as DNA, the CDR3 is TGCAGCGTTGAAGGGGACAGCAATGAGCAGTTCTTC. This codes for CSVEGDSNEQFF.

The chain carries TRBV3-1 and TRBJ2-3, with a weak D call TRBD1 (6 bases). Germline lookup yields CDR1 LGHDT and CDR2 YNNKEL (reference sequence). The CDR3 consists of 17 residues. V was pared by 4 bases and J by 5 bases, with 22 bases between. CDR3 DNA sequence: TGTGCCAGCAGCCTAACGGACAGCGGAGGAGAAGGAGATACGCAGTATTTT. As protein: CASSLTDSGGEGDTQYF.

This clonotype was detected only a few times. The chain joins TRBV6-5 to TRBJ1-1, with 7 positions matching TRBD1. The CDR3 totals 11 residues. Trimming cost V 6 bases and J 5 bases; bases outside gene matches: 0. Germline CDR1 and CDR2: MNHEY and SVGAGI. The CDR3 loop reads CASRTGTEAFF. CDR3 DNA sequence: TGTGCCAGCAGGACAGGGACTGAAGCTTTCTTT.

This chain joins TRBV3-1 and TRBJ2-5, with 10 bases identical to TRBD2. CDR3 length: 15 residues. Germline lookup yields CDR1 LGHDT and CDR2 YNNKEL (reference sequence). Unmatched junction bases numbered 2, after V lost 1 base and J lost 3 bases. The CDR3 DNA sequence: TGTGCCAGCAGCCAAGGTAGCGGGGGGAAAGAGACCCAGTACTTC. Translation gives CASSQGSGGKETQYF.

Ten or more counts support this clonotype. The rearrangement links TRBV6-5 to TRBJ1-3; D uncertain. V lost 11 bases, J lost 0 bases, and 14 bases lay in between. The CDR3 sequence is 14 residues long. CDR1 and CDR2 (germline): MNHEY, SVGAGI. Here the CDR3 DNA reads TGTGCCTCGGCGGGGATCCGCTCTGGAAACACCATATATTTT. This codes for CASAGIRSGNTIYF.

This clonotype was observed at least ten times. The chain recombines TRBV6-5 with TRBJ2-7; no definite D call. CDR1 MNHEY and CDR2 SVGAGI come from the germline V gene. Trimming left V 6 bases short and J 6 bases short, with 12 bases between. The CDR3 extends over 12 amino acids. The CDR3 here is CASRSFSGEQYF. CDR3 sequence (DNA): TGTGCCAGCAGATCGTTCTCGGGCGAGCAGTACTTC.

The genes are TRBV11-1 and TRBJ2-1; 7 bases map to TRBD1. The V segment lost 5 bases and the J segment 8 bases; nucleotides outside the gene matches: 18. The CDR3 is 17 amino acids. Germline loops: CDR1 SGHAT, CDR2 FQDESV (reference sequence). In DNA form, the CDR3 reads TGTGCCAGCAGCCGAGGGCCCGGGTCAGCAGGGGGTCATGAGCAGTTCTTC. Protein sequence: CASSRGPGSAGGHEQFF.

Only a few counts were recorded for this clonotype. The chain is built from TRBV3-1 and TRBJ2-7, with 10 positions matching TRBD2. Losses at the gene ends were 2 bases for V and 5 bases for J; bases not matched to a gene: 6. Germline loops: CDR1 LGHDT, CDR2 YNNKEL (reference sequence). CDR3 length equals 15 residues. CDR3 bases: TGTGCCAGCAGCCAATGGCTAGCGGGAGCCGACGAGCAGTACTTC. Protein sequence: CASSQWLAGADEQYF.

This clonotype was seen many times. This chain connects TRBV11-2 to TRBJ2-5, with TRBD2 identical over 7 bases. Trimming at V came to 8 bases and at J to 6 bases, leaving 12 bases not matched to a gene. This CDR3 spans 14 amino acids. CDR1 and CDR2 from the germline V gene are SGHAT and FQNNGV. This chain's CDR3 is CASGTGGLMKTQYF. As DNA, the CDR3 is TGTGCCAGCGGCACGGGAGGACTTATGAAGACCCAGTACTTC. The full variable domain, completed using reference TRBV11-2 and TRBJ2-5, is EAGVAQSPRYKIIEKRQSVAFWCNPISGHATLYWYQQILGQGPKLLIQFQNNGVVDDSQLPKDRFSAERLKGVDSTLKIQPAKLEDSAVYLCASGTGGLMKTQYFGPGTRLLVL.

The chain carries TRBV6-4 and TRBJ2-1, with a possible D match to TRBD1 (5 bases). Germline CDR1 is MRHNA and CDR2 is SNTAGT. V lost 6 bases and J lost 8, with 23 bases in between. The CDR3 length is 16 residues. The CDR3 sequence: CASRGPQFEWSYEQFF. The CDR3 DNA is TGTGCCAGCAGGGGGCCGCAATTTGAGTGGTCCTATGAGCAGTTCTTC.

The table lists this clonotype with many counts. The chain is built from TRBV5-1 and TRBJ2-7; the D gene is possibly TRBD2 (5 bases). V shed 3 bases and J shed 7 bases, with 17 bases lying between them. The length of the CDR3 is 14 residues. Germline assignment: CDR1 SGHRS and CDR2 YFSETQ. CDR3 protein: CASSSYSRRGEQYF. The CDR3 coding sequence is TGCGCCAGCAGCTCATACTCCCGACGAGGGGAGCAGTACTTC.

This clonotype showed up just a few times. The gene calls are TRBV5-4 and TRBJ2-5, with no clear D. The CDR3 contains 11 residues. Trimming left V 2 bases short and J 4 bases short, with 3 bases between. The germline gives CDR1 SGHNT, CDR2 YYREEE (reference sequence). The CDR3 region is CASSFSETQYF. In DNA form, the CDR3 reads TGTGCCAGCAGCTTCTCAGAGACCCAGTACTTC.

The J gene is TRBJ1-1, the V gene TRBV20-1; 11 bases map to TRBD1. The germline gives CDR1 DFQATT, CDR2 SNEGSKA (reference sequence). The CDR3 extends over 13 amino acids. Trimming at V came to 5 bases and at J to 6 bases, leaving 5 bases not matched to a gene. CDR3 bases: TGCAGTGCTCCCGGACAGGGGGCATCTGAAGCTTTCTTT. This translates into CSAPGQGASEAFF.

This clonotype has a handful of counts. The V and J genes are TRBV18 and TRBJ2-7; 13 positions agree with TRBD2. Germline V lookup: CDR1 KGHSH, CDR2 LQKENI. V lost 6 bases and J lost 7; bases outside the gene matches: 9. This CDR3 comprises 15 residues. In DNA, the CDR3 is TGTGCCAGCTCCCGCACTAGCGGGAGGGCCGAAGAGCAGTACTTC. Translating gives CASSRTSGRAEEQYF.

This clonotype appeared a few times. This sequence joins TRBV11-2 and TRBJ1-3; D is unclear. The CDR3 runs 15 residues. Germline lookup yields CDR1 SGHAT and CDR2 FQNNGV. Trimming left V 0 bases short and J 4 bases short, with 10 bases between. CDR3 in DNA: TGTGCCAGCAGCTTAGAGGGAGTCGGCGGAAACACCATATATTTT. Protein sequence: CASSLEGVGGNTIYF.

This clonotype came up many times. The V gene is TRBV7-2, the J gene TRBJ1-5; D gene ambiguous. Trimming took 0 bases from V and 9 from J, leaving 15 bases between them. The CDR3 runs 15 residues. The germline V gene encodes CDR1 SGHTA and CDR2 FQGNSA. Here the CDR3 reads CASSLADGGIRPQHF. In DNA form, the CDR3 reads TGTGCCAGCAGCTTAGCCGATGGCGGGATCAGGCCCCAGCATTTT.

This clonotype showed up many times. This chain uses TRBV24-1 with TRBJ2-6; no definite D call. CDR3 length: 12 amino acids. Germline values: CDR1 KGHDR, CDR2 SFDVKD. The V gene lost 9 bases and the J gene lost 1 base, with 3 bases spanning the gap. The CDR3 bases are TGTGCCACCCAATCTGGGGCCAACGTCCTGACTTTC. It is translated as CATQSGANVLTF.

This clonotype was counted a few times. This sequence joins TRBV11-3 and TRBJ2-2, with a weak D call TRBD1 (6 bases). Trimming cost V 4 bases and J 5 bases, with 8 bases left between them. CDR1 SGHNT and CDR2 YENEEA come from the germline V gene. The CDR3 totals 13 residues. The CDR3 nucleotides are TGTGCCAGCAGCTCACAGGGAACCGGGGAGCTGTTTTTT. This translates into CASSSQGTGELFF.

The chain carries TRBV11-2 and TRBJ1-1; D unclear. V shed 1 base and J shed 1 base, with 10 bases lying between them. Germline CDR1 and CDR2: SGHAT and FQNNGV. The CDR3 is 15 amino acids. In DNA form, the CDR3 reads TGTGCCAGCAGCTTAGGAGGGTACGCGAACACTGAAGCTTTCTTT. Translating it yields CASSLGGYANTEAFF. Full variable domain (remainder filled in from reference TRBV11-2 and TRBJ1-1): EAGVAQSPRYKIIEKRQSVAFWCNPISGHATLYWYQQILGQGPKLLIQFQNNGVVDDSQLPKDRFSAERLKGVDSTLKIQPAKLEDSAVYLCASSLGGYANTEAFFGQGTRLTVV.

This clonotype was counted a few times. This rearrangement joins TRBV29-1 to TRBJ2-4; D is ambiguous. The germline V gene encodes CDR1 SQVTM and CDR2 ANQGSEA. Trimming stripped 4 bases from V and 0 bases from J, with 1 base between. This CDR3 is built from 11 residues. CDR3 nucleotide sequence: TGCAGCGTTGTAGCCAAAAACATTCAGTACTTC. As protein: CSVVAKNIQYF.

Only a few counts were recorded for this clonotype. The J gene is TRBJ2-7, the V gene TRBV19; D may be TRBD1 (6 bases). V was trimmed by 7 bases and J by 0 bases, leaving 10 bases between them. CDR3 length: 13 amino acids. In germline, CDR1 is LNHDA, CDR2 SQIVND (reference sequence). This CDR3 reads CASKNRDSYEQYF. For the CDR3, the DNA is TGTGCCAGTAAAAACAGGGACTCCTACGAGCAGTACTTC.

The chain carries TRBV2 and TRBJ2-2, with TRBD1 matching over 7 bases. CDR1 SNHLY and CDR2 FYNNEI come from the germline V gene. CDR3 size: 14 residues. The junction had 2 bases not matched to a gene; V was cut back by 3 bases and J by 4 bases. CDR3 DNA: TGTGCCAGCAGTGAGGACAGGTCCACCGGGGAGCTGTTTTTT. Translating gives CASSEDRSTGELFF. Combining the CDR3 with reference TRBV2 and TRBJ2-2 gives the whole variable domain EPEVTQTPSHQVTQMGQEVILRCVPISNHLYFYWYRQILGQKVEFLVSFYNNEISEKSEIFDDQFSVERPDGSNFTLKIRSTKLEDSAMYFCASSEDRSTGELFFGEGSRLTVL.

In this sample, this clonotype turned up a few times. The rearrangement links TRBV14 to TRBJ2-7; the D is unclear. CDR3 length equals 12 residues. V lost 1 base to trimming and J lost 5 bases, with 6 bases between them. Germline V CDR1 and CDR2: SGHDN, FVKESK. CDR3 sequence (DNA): TGTGCCAGCAGCCAAGCCAGCGACGAGCAGTACTTC. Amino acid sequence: CASSQASDEQYF.

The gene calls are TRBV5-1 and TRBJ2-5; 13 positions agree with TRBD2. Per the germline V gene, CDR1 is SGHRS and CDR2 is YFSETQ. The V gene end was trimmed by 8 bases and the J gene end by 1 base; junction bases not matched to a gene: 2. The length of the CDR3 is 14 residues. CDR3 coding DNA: TGCGCCAGTGGGACTAGCGGGACCCAAGAGACCCAGTACTTC. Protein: CASGTSGTQETQYF.